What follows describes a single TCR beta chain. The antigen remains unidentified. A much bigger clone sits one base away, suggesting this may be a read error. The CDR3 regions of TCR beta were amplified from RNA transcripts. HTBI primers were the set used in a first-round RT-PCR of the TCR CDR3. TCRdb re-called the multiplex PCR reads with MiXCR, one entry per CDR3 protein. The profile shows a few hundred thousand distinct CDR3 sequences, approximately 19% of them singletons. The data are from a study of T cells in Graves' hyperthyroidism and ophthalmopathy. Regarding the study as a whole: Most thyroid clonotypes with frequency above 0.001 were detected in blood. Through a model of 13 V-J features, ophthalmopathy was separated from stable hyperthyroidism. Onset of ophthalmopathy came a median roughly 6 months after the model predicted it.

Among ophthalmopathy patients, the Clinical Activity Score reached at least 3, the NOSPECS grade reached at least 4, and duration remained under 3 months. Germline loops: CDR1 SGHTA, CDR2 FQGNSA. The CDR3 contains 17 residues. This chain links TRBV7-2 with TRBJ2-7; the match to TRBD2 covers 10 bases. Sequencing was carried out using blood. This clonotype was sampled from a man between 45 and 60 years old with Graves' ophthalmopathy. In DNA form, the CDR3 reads TGTGCCAGAAGCTTGGGACCTAGCGGGAGAATAGGCTACGAGCAGTACTTC. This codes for CARSLGPSGRIGYEQYF.